This T cell receptor (beta chain) was recovered during a study of cytomegalovirus exposure and HLA in healthy donors. A multiplex PCR was run with 60 Vbeta primers and 13 Jbeta primers. TCRdb's table, derived via immunoSEQ multiplex PCR, lists solely in-frame clones and lacks some. This table holds over 150,000 clones, roughly 84% found once. The trim removed 4 bases at V and 2 bases at J, leaving 9 bases unmatched. This CDR3 contains 16 residues. In germline, CDR1 is SGHTA, CDR2 FQGNSA. This chain uses TRBV7-2 with TRBJ2-3, with TRBD1 identical over 7 bases. The receptor was derived from a boy aged 2 to 10 in good health and CMV-seronegative. The sequenced material came from PBMCs. CDR3 in amino acids: CASSSRGRGITDTQYF. The CDR3 DNA sequence: TGTGCCAGCAGCTCAAGAGGCAGGGGGATCACAGATACGCAGTATTTT.